Shown below are 14 T cell receptor beta chains from a single sample sequenced in a study of cytomegalovirus exposure and HLA in healthy donors. Both 60 Vbeta primers and 13 Jbeta primers went into the PCR. The assay was immunoSEQ multiplex PCR, and TCRdb's table has in-frame clones only and misses some. The sample totals 150,000 to 200,000 clones; its top ten clones hold roughly 1.9%. Sequenced input: PBMCs. The receptors were gathered from a man aged 25-45 years in good health and CMV-seronegative.

V is TRBV6-5 and J is TRBJ2-7; TRBD2 aligns across 8 bases. The length of the CDR3 is 15 residues. Germline CDR1 is MNHEY and CDR2 is SVGAGI. V lost 6 bases, J lost 2 bases, and 9 bases stayed unmatched. The chain's CDR3 is CASSRNPGGPYEQYF. CDR3 coding DNA: TGTGCCAGCAGCCGGAATCCGGGAGGGCCCTACGAGCAGTACTTC.

The chain links TRBV7-6 to TRBJ2-7; 7 bases fit TRBD1. V gave up 5 bases and J gave up 2 bases; unmatched junction bases: 9. Germline CDR1 reads SGHVS; CDR2 reads FNYEAQ. The CDR3 contains 15 residues. The CDR3 sequence: CASSPLSGTAYEQYF. CDR3 DNA sequence: TGTGCCAGCAGCCCCTTGTCTGGGACAGCCTACGAGCAGTACTTC.

This chain connects TRBV4-1 to TRBJ1-2; D possibly corresponds to TRBD1 (5 bases). Trimming pared 6 bases from V and 5 bases from J, leaving 13 bases between. Germline CDR1 and CDR2: MGHRA and YSYEKL. The CDR3 totals 13 residues. CDR3 sequence (DNA): TGCGCCAGCAGTGTCGACAGAACTTATGGCTACACCTTC. Amino acid sequence: CASSVDRTYGYTF.

The gene calls are TRBV18 and TRBJ1-2, with TRBD1 matching 9 bases. The CDR3 spans 17 residues. CDR1 KGHSH and CDR2 LQKENI come from the germline V gene. V shed 2 bases, J shed 0 bases, and the junction held 7 bases outside the gene matches. As DNA, the CDR3 is TGTGCCAGCTCACCATTACCGGGACAGGGAGCTAACTATGGCTACACCTTC. Translation: CASSPLPGQGANYGYTF.

This rearrangement joins TRBV7-2 to TRBJ1-1, with TRBD1 as a possible D gene (6 bases). V was clipped by 8 bases and J by 5 bases, with 15 bases between them. Germline V gene sequence: CDR1 SGHTA, CDR2 FQGNSA. There are 13 residues in the CDR3. DNA for the CDR3: TGTGCCAGCCGGCCTTTCAGGGGAACTGAAGCTTTCTTT. It encodes CASRPFRGTEAFF.

This chain links TRBV7-9 with TRBJ1-1; no reliable D call. There are 13 residues in the CDR3. The germline V gene has CDR1 SEHNR and CDR2 FQNEAQ (reference sequence). Trimming pared 5 bases from V and 9 bases from J, leaving 16 bases between. The CDR3 sequence is CASSQPPTGQAFF. The CDR3 nucleotides are TGTGCCAGCAGCCAACCGCCGACGGGTCAAGCTTTCTTT.

The V gene is TRBV25-1, the J gene TRBJ2-2; 8 bases map to TRBD1. The V gene end was trimmed by 6 bases and the J gene end by 9 bases; junction bases not matched to a gene: 9. The CDR3 has 14 residues. Germline-derived CDR1 and CDR2 are MGHDK and SYGVNS. The CDR3 DNA sequence: TGTGCCAGCAGCAGTCCCAGGGGGCGAAGGGAGCTGTTTTTT. Translation: CASSSPRGRRELFF. Full variable domain (outside the CDR3, taken from reference TRBV25-1 and TRBJ2-2): EADIYQTPRYLVIGTGKKITLECSQTMGHDKMYWYQQDPGMELHLIHYSYGVNSTEKGDLSSESTVSRIRTEHFPLTLESARPSHTSQYLCASSSPRGRRELFFGEGSRLTVL.

The rearrangement uses TRBV25-1 and TRBJ2-5; 9 nucleotides line up with TRBD1. J was trimmed by 5 bases and V by 7 bases; bases with no gene match: 11. CDR1 MGHDK and CDR2 SYGVNS come from the germline V gene. CDR3 length: 15 amino acids. The CDR3 DNA sequence: TGTGCCAGCACCCAACAGGGGGCAGGGGGGGAGACCCAGTACTTC. It translates to CASTQQGAGGETQYF.

The V and J genes are TRBV6-6 and TRBJ1-4, with D perhaps TRBD1 (5 bases). The CDR3 sequence is 14 residues long. Trimming left V 7 bases short and J 11 bases short, with 20 bases between. The germline V gene has CDR1 MNHNY and CDR2 SVGAGI (reference sequence). The CDR3 nucleotides are TGTGCCAGCACCCCCGCGCCCCTTAAGGGGAAACTGTTTTTT. It translates to CASTPAPLKGKLFF.

V and J are TRBV2 and TRBJ1-3; tentatively, D is TRBD1 (6 bases). Germline V gene data show CDR1 as SNHLY and CDR2 as FYNNEI. This CDR3 is built from 16 residues. Trimming removed 10 bases at V and 0 bases at J, with 19 bases between. CDR3 nucleotides: TGTGCCACCGTAGGGGGGGGGCGGATCTCTGGAAACACCATATATTTT. This sequence encodes CATVGGGRISGNTIYF.

V gene TRBV28 combines with J gene TRBJ2-5, with TRBD2 matching over 8 bases. Trimming at V came to 5 bases and at J to 5 bases, leaving 10 bases not matched to a gene. The CDR3 extends over 15 amino acids. In germline, CDR1 is MDHEN, CDR2 SYDVKM. CDR3 DNA sequence: TGTGCCAGCAGTATAGAGCGGGAGTGGAGGGAGACCCAGTACTTC. It translates to CASSIEREWRETQYF.

The rearrangement uses TRBV30 and TRBJ2-1; possibly TRBD1 for D (5 bases). The CDR3 length is 14 residues. The V end was cut by 3 bases, the J end by 0 bases, with 9 bases between. From germline, CDR1 is GTSNPN and CDR2 SVGIG (reference sequence). The CDR3 coding sequence is TGTGCCTGGAGCCAGGGTAGCTCCTACAATGAGCAGTTCTTC. This encodes CAWSQGSSYNEQFF.

The chain links TRBV9 to TRBJ2-3; 13 nucleotides align to TRBD2. The CDR3 has 18 residues. V dropped 0 bases and J dropped 5; count of bases not matched to a gene: 9. CDR1 is SGDLS and CDR2 is YYNGEE in the germline V gene. The CDR3 sequence is CASSVGGLAGVGIDTQYF. DNA for the CDR3: TGTGCCAGCAGCGTAGGAGGACTAGCGGGAGTGGGGATAGATACGCAGTATTTT.

This sequence joins TRBV2 and TRBJ2-5, with TRBD2 matching 10 bases. The V and J ends lost 0 bases and 5 bases, in that order; junction bases with no gene match: 9. Germline-derived CDR1 and CDR2 are SNHLY and FYNNEI. The CDR3 sequence is 17 residues long. DNA for the CDR3: TGTGCCAGCAGTGAAGCGACTACTAGCGGGAATCGGGAGACCCAGTACTTC. Protein: CASSEATTSGNRETQYF. The entire variable domain, with the rest obtained from reference TRBV2 and TRBJ2-5, is as follows: EPEVTQTPSHQVTQMGQEVILRCVPISNHLYFYWYRQILGQKVEFLVSFYNNEISEKSEIFDDQFSVERPDGSNFTLKIRSTKLEDSAMYFCASSEATTSGNRETQYFGPGTRLLVL.